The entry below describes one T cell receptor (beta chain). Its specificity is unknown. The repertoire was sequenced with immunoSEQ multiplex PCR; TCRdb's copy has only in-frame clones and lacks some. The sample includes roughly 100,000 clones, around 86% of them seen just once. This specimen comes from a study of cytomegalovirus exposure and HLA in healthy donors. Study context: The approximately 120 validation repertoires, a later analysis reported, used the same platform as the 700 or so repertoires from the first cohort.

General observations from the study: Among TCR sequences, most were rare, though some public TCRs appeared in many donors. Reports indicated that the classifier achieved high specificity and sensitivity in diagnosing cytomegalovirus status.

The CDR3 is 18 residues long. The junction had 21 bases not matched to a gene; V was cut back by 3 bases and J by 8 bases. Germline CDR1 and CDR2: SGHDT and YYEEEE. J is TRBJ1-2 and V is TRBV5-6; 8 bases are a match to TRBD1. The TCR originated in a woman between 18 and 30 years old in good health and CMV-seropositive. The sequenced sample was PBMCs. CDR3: CASSSTGVGALGSGGYTF. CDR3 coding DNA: TGTGCCAGCAGCTCGACAGGGGTTGGGGCGCTTGGGAGCGGGGGCTACACCTTC.